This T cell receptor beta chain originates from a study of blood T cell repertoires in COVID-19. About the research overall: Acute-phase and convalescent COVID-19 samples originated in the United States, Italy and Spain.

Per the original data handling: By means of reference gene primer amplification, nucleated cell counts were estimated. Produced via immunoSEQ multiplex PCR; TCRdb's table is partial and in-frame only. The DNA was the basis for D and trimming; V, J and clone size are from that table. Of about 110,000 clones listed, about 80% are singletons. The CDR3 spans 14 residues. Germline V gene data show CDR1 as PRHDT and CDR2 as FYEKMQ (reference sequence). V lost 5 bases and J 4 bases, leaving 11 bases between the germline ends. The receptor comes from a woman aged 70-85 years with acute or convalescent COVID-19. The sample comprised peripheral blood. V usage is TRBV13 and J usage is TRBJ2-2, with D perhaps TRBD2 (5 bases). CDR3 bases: TGTGCCAGCAGCCCGCTAGCTTTCACCGGGGAGCTGTTTTTT. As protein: CASSPLAFTGELFF. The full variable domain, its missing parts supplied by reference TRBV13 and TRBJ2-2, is AAGVIQSPRHLIKEKRETATLKCYPIPRHDTVYWYQQGPGQDPQFLISFYEKMQSDKGSIPDRFSAQQFSDYHSELNMSSLELGDSALYFCASSPLAFTGELFFGEGSRLTVL.